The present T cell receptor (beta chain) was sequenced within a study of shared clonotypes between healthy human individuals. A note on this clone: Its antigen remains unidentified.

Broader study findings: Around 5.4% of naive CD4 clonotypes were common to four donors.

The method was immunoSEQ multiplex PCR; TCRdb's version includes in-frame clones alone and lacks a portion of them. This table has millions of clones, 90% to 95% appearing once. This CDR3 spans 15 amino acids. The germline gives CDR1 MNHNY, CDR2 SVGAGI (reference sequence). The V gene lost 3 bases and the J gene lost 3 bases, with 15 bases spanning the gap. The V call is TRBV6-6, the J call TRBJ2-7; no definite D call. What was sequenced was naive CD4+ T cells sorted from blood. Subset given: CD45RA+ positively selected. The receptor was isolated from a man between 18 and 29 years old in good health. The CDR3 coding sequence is TGTGCCAGCAGTTATGGTCTCGAGGCAGACTACGAGCAGTACTTC. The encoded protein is CASSYGLEADYEQYF.